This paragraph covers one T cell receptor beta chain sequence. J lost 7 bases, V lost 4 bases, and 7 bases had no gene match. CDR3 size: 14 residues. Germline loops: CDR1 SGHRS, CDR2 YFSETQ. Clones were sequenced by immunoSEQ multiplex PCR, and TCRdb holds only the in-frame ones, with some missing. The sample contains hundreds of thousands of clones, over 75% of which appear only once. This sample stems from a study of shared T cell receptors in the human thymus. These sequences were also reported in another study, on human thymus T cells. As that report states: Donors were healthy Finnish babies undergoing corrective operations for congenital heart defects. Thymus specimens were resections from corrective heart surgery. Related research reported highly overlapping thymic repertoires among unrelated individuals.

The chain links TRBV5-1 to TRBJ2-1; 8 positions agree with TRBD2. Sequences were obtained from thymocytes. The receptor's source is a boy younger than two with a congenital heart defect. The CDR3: CASSLSGIRNEQFF. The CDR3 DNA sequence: TGCGCCAGCAGCCTTAGCGGGATTAGGAATGAGCAGTTCTTC.